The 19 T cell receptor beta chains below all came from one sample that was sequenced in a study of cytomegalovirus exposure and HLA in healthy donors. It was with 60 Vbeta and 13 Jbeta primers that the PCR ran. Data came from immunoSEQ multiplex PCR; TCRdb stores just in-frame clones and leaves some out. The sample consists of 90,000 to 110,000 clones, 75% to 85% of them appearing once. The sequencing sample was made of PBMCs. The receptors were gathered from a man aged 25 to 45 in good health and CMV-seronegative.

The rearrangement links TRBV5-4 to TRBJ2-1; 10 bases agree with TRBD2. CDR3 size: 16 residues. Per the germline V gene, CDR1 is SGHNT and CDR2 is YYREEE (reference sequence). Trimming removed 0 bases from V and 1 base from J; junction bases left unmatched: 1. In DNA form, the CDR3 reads TGTGCCAGCAGCTTGGCTAGCGGGGGTTCCTACAATGAGCAGTTCTTC. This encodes CASSLASGGSYNEQFF.

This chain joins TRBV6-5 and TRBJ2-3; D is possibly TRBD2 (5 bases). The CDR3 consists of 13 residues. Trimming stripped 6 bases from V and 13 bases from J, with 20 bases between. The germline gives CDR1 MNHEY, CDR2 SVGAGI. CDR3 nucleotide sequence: TGTGCCAGCAGCCCTTTTCCGGGCCCGGGGAAGTATTTT. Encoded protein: CASSPFPGPGKYF.

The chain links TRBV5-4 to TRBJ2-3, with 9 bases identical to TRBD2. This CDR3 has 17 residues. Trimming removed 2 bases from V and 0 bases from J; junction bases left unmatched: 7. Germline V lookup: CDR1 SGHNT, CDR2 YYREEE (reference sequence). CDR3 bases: TGTGCCAGCAGCTTAGATTTTCTAGCGGGGAGCACAGATACGCAGTATTTT. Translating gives CASSLDFLAGSTDTQYF.

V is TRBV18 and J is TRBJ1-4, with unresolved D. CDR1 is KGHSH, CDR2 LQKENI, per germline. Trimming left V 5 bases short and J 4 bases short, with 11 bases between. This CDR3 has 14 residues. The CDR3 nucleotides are TGTGCCAGCTCAGAGGCGGTTGATAATGAAAAACTGTTTTTT. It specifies CASSEAVDNEKLFF.

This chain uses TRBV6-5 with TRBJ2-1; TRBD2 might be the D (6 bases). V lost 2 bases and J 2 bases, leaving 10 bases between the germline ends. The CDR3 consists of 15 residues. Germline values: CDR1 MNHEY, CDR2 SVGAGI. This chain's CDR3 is CASSYGTGAYNEQFF. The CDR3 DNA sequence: TGTGCCAGCAGTTACGGGACTGGGGCCTACAATGAGCAGTTCTTC.

The CDR3 region is CASRRVGTENSPLHF. The CDR3 region has the DNA TGTGCCAGCAGGCGAGTGGGGACAGAGAATTCACCCCTCCACTTT. The chain recombines TRBV7-2 with TRBJ1-6, with TRBD1 matching over 7 bases. This CDR3 contains 15 residues. Germline CDR1 SGHTA, CDR2 FQGNSA. The trim removed 6 bases at V and 7 bases at J, leaving 9 bases unmatched.

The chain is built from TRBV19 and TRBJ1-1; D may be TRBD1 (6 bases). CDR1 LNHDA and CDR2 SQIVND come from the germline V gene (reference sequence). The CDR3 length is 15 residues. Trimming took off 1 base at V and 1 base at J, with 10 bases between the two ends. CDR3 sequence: CASSIATGSNTEAFF. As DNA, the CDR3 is TGTGCCAGTAGTATAGCAACAGGGTCGAACACTGAAGCTTTCTTT.

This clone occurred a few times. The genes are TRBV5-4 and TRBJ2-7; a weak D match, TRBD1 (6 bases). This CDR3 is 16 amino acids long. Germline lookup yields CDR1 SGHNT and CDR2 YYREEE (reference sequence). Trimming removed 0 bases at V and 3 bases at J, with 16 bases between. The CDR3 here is CASSLVGAGVNYEQYF. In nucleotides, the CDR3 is TGTGCCAGCAGCTTGGTGGGGGCAGGGGTAAACTACGAGCAGTACTTC.

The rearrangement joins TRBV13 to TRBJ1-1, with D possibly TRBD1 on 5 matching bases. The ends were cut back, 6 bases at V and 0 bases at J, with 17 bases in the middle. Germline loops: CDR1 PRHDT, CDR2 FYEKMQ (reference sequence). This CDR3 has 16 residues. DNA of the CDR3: TGTGCCAGCAGAGCAAGCCCGGGGGTCATGAACACTGAAGCTTTCTTT. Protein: CASRASPGVMNTEAFF.

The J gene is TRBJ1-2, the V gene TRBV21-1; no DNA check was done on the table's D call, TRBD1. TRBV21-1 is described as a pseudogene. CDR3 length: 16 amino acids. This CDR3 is CASSKLGQLINYGYTF. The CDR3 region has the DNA TGTGCCAGCAGCAAACTTGGACAGCTGATTAACTATGGCTACACCTTC.

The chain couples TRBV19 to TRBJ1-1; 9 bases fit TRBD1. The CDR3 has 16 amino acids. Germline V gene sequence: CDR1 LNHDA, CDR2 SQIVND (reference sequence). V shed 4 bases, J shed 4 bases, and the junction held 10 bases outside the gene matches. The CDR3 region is CASSTWGTGPGTEAFF. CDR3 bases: TGTGCCAGTAGTACATGGGGGACAGGGCCCGGCACTGAAGCTTTCTTT. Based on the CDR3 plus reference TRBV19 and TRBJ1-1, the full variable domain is DGGITQSPKYLFRKEGQNVTLSCEQNLNHDAMYWYRQDPGQGLRLIYYSQIVNDFQKGDIAEGYSVSREKKESFPLTVTSAQKNPTAFYLCASSTWGTGPGTEAFFGQGTRLTVV.

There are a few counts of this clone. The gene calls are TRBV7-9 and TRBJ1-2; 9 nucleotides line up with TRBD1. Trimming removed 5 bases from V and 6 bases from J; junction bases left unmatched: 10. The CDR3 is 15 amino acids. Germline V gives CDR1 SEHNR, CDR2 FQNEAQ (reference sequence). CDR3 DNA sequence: TGTGCCAGCAGCCCGGGGGGACAGGGTTTAAATGGCTACACCTTC. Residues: CASSPGGQGLNGYTF.

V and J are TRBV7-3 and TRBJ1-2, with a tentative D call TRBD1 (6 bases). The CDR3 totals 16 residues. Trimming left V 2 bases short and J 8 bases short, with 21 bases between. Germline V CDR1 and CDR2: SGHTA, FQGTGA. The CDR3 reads CASSLGGQGKVGGYTF. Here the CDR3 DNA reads TGTGCCAGCAGCTTAGGAGGCCAGGGGAAGGTGGGGGGCTACACCTTC.

CDR3 protein: CASSPRVAGRGDYEQYF. CDR3 bases: TGTGCCAGCAGCCCCAGGGTGGCGGGGCGGGGAGACTACGAGCAGTACTTC. The rearrangement uses TRBV7-2 and TRBJ2-7; D is possibly TRBD2 (6 bases). The CDR3 contains 17 residues. V was shortened by 5 bases and J by 3 bases, with 23 bases between the two germline ends. The germline V gene encodes CDR1 SGHTA and CDR2 FQGNSA. The whole variable domain, remainder taken from reference TRBV7-2 and TRBJ2-7, is GAGVSQSPSNKVTEKGKDVELRCDPISGHTALYWYRQSLGQGLEFLIYFQGNSAPDKSGLPSDRFSAERTGGSVSTLTIQRTQQEDSAVYLCASSPRVAGRGDYEQYFGPGTRLTVT.

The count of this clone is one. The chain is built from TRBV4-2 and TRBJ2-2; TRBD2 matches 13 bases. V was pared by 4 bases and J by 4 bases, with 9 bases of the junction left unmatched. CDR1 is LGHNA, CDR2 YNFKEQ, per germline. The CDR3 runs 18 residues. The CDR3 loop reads CASSPGTSGISGTGELFF. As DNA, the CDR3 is TGTGCCAGCAGCCCCGGGACTAGCGGGATTTCGGGCACCGGGGAGCTGTTTTTT.

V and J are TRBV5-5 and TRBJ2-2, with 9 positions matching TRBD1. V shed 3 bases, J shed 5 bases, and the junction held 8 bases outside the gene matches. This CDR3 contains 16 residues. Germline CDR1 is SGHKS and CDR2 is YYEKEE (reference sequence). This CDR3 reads CASSSLTGGNTGELFF. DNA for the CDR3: TGTGCCAGCAGCTCCCTAACAGGGGGCAATACCGGGGAGCTGTTTTTT.

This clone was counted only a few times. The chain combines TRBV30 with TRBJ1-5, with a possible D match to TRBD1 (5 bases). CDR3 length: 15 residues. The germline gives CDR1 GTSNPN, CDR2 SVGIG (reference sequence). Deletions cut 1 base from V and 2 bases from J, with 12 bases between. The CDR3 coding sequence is TGTGCCTGGAGTGGGGGACTAGGGGGCAATCAGCCCCAGCATTTT. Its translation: CAWSGGLGGNQPQHF.

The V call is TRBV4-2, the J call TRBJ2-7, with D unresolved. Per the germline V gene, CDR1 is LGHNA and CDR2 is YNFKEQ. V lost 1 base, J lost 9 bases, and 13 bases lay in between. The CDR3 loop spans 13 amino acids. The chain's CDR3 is CASSQVEASWQYF. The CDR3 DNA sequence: TGTGCCAGCAGCCAAGTTGAGGCTTCGTGGCAGTACTTC.

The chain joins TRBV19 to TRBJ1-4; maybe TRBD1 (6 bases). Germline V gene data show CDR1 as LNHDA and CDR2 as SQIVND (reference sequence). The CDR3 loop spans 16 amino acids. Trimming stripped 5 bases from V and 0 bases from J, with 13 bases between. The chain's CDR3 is CASSRTARATNEKLFF. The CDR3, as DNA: TGTGCCAGTAGTCGGACAGCTAGAGCAACTAATGAAAAACTGTTTTTT.